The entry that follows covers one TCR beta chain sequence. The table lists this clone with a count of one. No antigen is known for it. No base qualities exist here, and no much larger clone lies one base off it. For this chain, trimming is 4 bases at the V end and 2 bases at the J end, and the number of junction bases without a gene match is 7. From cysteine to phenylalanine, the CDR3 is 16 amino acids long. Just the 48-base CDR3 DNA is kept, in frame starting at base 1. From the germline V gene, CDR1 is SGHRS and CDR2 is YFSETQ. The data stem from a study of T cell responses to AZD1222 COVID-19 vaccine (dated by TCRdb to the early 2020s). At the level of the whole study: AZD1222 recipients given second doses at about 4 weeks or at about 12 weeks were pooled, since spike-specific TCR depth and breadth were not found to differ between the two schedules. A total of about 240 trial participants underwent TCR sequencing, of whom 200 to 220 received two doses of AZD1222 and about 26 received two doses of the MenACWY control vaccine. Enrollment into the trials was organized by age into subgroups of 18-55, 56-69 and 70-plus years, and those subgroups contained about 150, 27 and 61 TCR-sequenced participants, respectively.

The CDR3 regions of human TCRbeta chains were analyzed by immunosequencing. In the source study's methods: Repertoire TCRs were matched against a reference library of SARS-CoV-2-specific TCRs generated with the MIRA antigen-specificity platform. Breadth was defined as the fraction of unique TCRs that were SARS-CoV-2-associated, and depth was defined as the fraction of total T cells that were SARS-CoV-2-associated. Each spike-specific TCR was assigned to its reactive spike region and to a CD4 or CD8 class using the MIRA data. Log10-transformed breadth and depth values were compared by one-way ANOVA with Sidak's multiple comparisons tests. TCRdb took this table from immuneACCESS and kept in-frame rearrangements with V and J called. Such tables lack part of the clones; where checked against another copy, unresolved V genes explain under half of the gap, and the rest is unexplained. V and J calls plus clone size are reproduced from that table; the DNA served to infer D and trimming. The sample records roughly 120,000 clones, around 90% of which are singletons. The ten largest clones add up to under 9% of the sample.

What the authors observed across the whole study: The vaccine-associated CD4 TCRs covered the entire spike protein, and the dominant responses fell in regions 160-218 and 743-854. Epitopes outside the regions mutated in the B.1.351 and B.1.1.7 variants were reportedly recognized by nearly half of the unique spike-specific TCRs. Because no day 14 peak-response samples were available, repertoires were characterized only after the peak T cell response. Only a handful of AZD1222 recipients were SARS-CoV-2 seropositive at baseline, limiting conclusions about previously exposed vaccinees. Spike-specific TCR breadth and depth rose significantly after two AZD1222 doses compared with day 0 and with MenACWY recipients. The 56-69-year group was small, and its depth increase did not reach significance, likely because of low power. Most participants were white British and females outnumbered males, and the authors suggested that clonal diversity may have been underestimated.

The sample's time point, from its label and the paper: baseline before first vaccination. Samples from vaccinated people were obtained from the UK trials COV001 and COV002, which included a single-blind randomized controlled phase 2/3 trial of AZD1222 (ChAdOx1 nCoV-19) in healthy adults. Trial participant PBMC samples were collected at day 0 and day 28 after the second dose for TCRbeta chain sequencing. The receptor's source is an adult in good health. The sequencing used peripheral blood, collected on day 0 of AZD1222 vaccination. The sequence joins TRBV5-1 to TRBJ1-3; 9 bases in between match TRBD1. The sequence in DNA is TGCGCCAGCAGCCTGCTGACAGGGGGACCTGGAAACACCATATATTTT. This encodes CASSLLTGGPGNTIYF.